A single sample gave rise to the 11 T cell receptor beta chains below, sequenced in a study of Graves' ophthalmopathy and Graves' hyperthyroidism. Using RNA transcripts, the TCR beta CDR3 regions were amplified. First-round RT-PCR with HTBI primers preceded a second-round multiplex PCR. A single record per CDR3 protein comes from TCRdb applying MiXCR to the multiplex PCR reads. There are over a million distinct CDR3 sequences in the sample; 35% to 40% occur only once, and 11% lies in the top ten. Material: peripheral blood or thyroid tissue (not recorded which). The receptors stem from an adult man with Graves' hyperthyroidism.

The CDR3 reads CASKRGGGANVLTF. Written as DNA, the CDR3 is TGTGCCAGTAAACGAGGCGGGGGGGCCAACGTCCTGACTTTC. The rearrangement joins TRBV19 to TRBJ2-6, with D possibly being TRBD2 (5 bases). Germline CDR1 reads LNHDA; CDR2 reads SQIVND (reference sequence). The CDR3 spans 14 residues. V gave up 7 bases and J gave up 4 bases, with 11 bases separating them.

This clonotype was seen ten or more times. The rearrangement uses TRBV7-2 and TRBJ2-7; the D is unclear. CDR1 is SGHTA and CDR2 is FQGNSA in the germline V gene. The V end lost 1 base, the J end lost 8 bases, and 12 bases lay between the germline ends. This CDR3 comprises 13 residues. The CDR3, as DNA: TGTGCCAGCAGCTTAGGTGCGCAACCTAAGCAGTACTTC. This sequence encodes CASSLGAQPKQYF.

This clonotype was recorded at least ten times. The chain couples TRBV7-8 to TRBJ2-7, with 9 bases matching TRBD2. In germline, CDR1 is SGHVS, CDR2 FQNEAQ. V was clipped by 5 bases and J by 0 bases; unmatched bases: 5. This CDR3 has 15 amino acids. CDR3 sequence reads: CASSRLAVLSYEQYF. The CDR3 DNA reads TGTGCCAGCAGCCGACTAGCGGTCCTCTCCTACGAGCAGTACTTC.

This clonotype was picked up one time. V usage is TRBV15 and J usage is TRBJ2-5; either TRBD1 or TRBD2 may fit D (5 bases each). The germline V gene has CDR1 LNHNV and CDR2 YYDKDF (reference sequence). V shed 1 base and J shed 1 base, with 16 bases lying between them. The CDR3 is 17 amino acids. The CDR3 sequence is CATSRAGSGLAQETQYF. The CDR3 DNA reads as TGTGCCACCAGCAGAGCAGGGTCAGGGCTAGCCCAAGAGACCCAGTACTTC.

The CDR3 region has the DNA TGTGCCAGCTCTGGTTCCGACAACTACGAGCAGTACTTC. It encodes CASSGSDNYEQYF. This chain uses TRBV18 with TRBJ2-7, with D hard to call. This CDR3 has 13 amino acids. Trimming shortened V by 6 bases and J by 3 bases, and 12 bases separated the two germline ends. Germline loops: CDR1 KGHSH, CDR2 LQKENI.

J is TRBJ2-5 and V is TRBV6-6; 8 bases line up with TRBD1. Trimming cost V 5 bases and J 4 bases; bases outside gene matches: 15. CDR1 MNHNY and CDR2 SVGAGI come from the germline V gene (reference sequence). CDR3 length equals 17 residues. Here the CDR3 reads CASSVLLGQVGAETQYF. CDR3 nucleotides: TGTGCCAGCAGTGTACTCCTGGGACAGGTTGGAGCAGAGACCCAGTACTTC.

This clonotype was seen more than once but under ten times. The chain combines TRBV30 with TRBJ1-2, with D perhaps matching TRBD1 (6 bases). Trimming took off 4 bases at V and 7 bases at J, with 13 bases between the two ends. This CDR3 region has 12 residues. The germline CDR1 and CDR2 sequences are GTSNPN and SVGIG (reference sequence). CDR3 coding DNA: TGTGCCTGGACAGGGGATCCGGCTGGCTACACCTTC. It yields the protein CAWTGDPAGYTF.

This clonotype occurred a few times. J is TRBJ2-2 and V is TRBV7-6, with TRBD1 identical over 9 bases. This CDR3 region has 16 residues. The germline V gene encodes CDR1 SGHVS and CDR2 FNYEAQ. The V and J ends lost 1 base and 5 bases, in that order; junction bases with no gene match: 5. CDR3: CASSLEHRGRTGELFF. CDR3 DNA sequence: TGTGCCAGCAGCTTAGAGCACAGGGGGCGTACCGGGGAGCTGTTTTTT.

The J gene is TRBJ2-3, the V gene TRBV2, with 10 bases fitting TRBD2. After removal of 6 bases from V and 2 bases from J, the junction contained 5 bases not matched to a gene. The CDR3 length is 15 residues. The germline V gene has CDR1 SNHLY and CDR2 FYNNEI. The CDR3 loop reads CASRGLAAYTDTQYF. As DNA, the CDR3 is TGTGCCAGCAGAGGACTAGCGGCTTACACAGATACGCAGTATTTT.

In the case of this clonotype: One base away lies a much larger clone, so this may be a sequencing read error. V usage is TRBV7-9 and J usage is TRBJ2-7; D might be TRBD2 (5 bases). Germline assignment: CDR1 SEHNR and CDR2 FQNEAQ (reference sequence). This CDR3 has 15 residues. Between the trimmed V and J ends, which lost 8 bases and 4 bases, there was a span of 21 bases. CDR3 nucleotides: TGTGCCAGCGCCCCAGTCGGGATAGGATGGTACGAGCAGTACTTC. Translation gives CASAPVGIGWYEQYF.

Details on this clonotype: A much larger clonotype is one base distant, so this may be a read error. This sequence joins TRBV19 and TRBJ2-7, with D possibly being TRBD1 (5 bases). Germline V lookup: CDR1 LNHDA, CDR2 SQIVND (reference sequence). CDR3 length equals 15 residues. V was cut by 6 bases and J by 1 base, with 16 bases left in between. The CDR3 DNA is TGTGCCAGTAGAGTATCCCCAGGGATTTCCTACGAGCAGTACTTC. It encodes CASRVSPGISYEQYF.